The 6 T cell receptor beta chains reported below all come from one sample, sequenced in a study of T cell repertoires in cytomegalovirus infection. TCRdb used MiXCR to reprocess the reads, holding one entry per CDR3 protein. Of 150,000 to 200,000 distinct CDR3 sequences in the sample, under 25% were seen once. The material sequenced was PBMCs. These receptors were collected from a human donor in good health (CMV status not recorded). Some clones in this sample may be carry-over from other donors' samples.

Ten or more counts support this clonotype. DNA for the CDR3: TGTGCCAGCAGTTACTCGACACCAGGCAGGGGGAAAGCTTTCTTT. Protein product: CASSYSTPGRGKAFF. This chain connects TRBV6-6 to TRBJ1-1, with TRBD1 identical over 7 bases. CDR3 length: 15 residues. Germline V lookup: CDR1 MNHNY, CDR2 SVGAGI (reference sequence). The V segment lost 0 bases and the J segment 9 bases; nucleotides outside the gene matches: 10.

This clonotype was counted many times. V and J are TRBV7-9 and TRBJ2-7; 9 positions match TRBD1. The CDR3 runs to 11 residues. The germline CDR1 and CDR2 sequences are SEHNR and FQNEAQ (reference sequence). The V and J ends lost 3 bases and 12 bases, in that order; junction bases with no gene match: 3. The CDR3 DNA is TGTGCCAGCAGCTTGGGACAGGGTTTGTACTTC. Amino acids: CASSLGQGLYF.

This clonotype appeared a few times. The chain combines TRBV5-4 with TRBJ2-2, with 9 bases identical to TRBD1. The germline V gene encodes CDR1 SGHNT and CDR2 YYREEE (reference sequence). V gave up 2 bases and J gave up 2 bases; unmatched junction bases: 4. CDR3 size: 16 residues. The CDR3 reads CASSLWDRDNTGELFF. In DNA, the CDR3 is TGTGCCAGCAGCTTATGGGACAGGGATAACACCGGGGAGCTGTTTTTT.

V and J are TRBV6-5 and TRBJ2-2, with 9 bases lining up with TRBD1. Germline V lookup: CDR1 MNHEY, CDR2 SVGAGI. V was clipped by 5 bases and J by 4 bases; unmatched bases: 8. The CDR3 totals 16 residues. The CDR3 is CASSPQGAGGTGELFF. The CDR3 bases are TGTGCCAGCAGTCCACAGGGGGCAGGAGGCACCGGGGAGCTGTTTTTT.

This clonotype was counted only a few times. The rearrangement joins TRBV12-3 or TRBV12-4 to TRBJ1-3, with TRBD1 matching over 7 bases. Unmatched junction bases numbered 2, after V lost 10 bases and J lost 2 bases. This CDR3 spans 12 amino acids. The CDR3 protein is CATTGPGNTIYF. The CDR3 DNA reads as TGTGCCACGACAGGGCCTGGAAACACCATATATTTT.

There are many counts of this clonotype. The chain employs TRBV14 and TRBJ2-3; TRBD2 aligns across 10 bases. The CDR3 spans 16 residues. The trim removed 4 bases at V and 8 bases at J, leaving 12 bases unmatched. The germline V gene has CDR1 SGHDN and CDR2 FVKESK. CDR3 sequence (DNA): TGTGCCAGCAGCCGGGGACTAGCGATCCGGTCTGTTACGCAGTATTTT. The encoded protein is CASSRGLAIRSVTQYF.